This T cell receptor (beta chain) stems from a study of breast tumors, draining lymph nodes, adjacent tissues. TCRdb re-called the multiplex PCR reads with MiXCR, one entry per CDR3 protein. This sample carries 100,000 to 150,000 distinct CDR3 sequences, about a fifth of them seen once, and the ten largest clones take around 2.7%. Germline values: CDR1 MGHRA, CDR2 YSYEKL. The CDR3 runs to 15 residues. V was clipped by 1 base and J by 7 bases, with 16 bases between them. Breast cancer patients provided tissue from their axillary draining lymph nodes. The TCR sequence derives from a female donor with breast cancer. Some clones in this sample may be carry-over from other donors' samples. The rearrangement links TRBV4-1 to TRBJ1-2; no clear D gene. The material sequenced was axillary lymph node tissue. The chain's CDR3 is CASSQGAQEYCGYTF. In DNA form, the CDR3 reads TGCGCCAGCAGCCAAGGGGCGCAGGAATACTGTGGCTACACCTTC.